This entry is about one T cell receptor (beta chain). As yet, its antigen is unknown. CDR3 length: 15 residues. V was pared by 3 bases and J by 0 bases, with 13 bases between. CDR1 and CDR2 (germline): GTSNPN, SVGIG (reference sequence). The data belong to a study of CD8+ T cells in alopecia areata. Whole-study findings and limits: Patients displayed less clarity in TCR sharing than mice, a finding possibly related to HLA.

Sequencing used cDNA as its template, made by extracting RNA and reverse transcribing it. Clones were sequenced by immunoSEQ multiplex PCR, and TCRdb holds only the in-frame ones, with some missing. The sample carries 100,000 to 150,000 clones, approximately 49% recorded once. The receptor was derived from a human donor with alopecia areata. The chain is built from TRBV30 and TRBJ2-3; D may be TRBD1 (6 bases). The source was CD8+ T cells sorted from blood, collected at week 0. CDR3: CAWSRQETSTDTQYF. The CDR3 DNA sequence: TGTGCCTGGAGCCGACAGGAGACTAGCACAGATACGCAGTATTTT.